A single sample gave rise to the 6 T cell receptor beta chains below, sequenced in a study of CD8 T cells in Susac syndrome. After extraction with the RNeasy kit, roughly 0.45 to 1 ug of the RNA was reverse transcribed using random hexamers. TCRdb fed the immunoSEQ multiplex PCR reads into MiXCR, producing one record per CDR3 protein. The data show some 80,000 distinct CDR3 sequences, 85% to 95% seen once. Sequencing used CD8+ T cells from PBMCs. These receptors came from a human donor in good health.

A single count supports this clonotype. The V and J genes are TRBV15 and TRBJ2-2; D not certain. CDR1 is LNHNV and CDR2 is YYDKDF in the germline V gene (reference sequence). V dropped 2 bases and J dropped 4 bases, with 8 bases sitting between them. The CDR3 runs to 14 residues. The CDR3 region has the DNA TGTGCCACCAGCAGACCGGACGGCACCGGGGAGCTGTTTTTT. This encodes CATSRPDGTGELFF.

This rearrangement joins TRBV12-3 or TRBV12-4 to TRBJ2-6; the match to TRBD1 covers 11 bases. The CDR3 loop spans 19 amino acids. V shed 6 bases and J 2 bases; nucleotides not matched to a gene: 12. CDR3 DNA sequence: TGTGCCAGCAGCCTATACTCCGGGACAGGGGGTCCTGGGGCCAACGTCCTGACTTTC. It encodes CASSLYSGTGGPGANVLTF.

This clonotype has just one count. V is TRBV7-2 and J is TRBJ2-1; 10 bases are a match to TRBD2. The V segment lost 2 bases and the J segment 3 bases; nucleotides outside the gene matches: 1. CDR1 and CDR2 from the germline V gene are SGHTA and FQGNSA. The CDR3 length is 15 residues. CDR3 sequence: CASSLTSGDYNEQFF. CDR3 coding DNA: TGTGCCAGCAGCTTAACTAGCGGGGACTACAATGAGCAGTTCTTC.

V is TRBV6-4 and J is TRBJ2-2, with a possible D match to TRBD1 (6 bases). The CDR3 consists of 13 residues. Trimming shortened V by 2 bases and J by 5 bases, and 6 bases separated the two germline ends. CDR1 is MRHNA and CDR2 is SNTAGT in the germline V gene. CDR3 region: CASSDGTTGELFF. CDR3 DNA: TGTGCCAGCAGTGACGGGACAACCGGGGAGCTGTTTTTT.

The chain couples TRBV9 to TRBJ2-1; D call uncertain. The CDR3 runs to 9 residues. Deletions cut 7 bases from V and 9 bases from J, with 5 bases between. The germline CDR1 and CDR2 sequences are SGDLS and YYNGEE. The DNA for the CDR3 is TGTGCCAGCGGCGGTGAGCAGTTCTTC. It yields the protein CASGGEQFF.

This clonotype showed up just once. The chain carries TRBV7-9 and TRBJ2-7, with no clear D. The germline gives CDR1 SEHNR, CDR2 FQNEAQ (reference sequence). The V and J ends lost 6 bases and 3 bases respectively, with 9 bases between them. This CDR3 contains 12 residues. Here the CDR3 DNA reads TGTGCCAGCAGTCTTTGGGGCTACGAGCAGTACGTC. It specifies CASSLWGYEQYV.